Below are 27 T cell receptor beta chains sequenced from a single sample in a study of blood T cell repertoires in COVID-19. The assay was immunoSEQ multiplex PCR, and TCRdb's table has in-frame clones only and misses some. The table shows 300,000 or so clones, with roughly 84% occurring only once. The sequencing input was peripheral blood. The receptor source for this set is a man aged 45 to 65 with active or convalescent COVID-19.

The chain recombines TRBV19 with TRBJ2-2, with 8 bases aligning to TRBD1. The CDR3 consists of 17 residues. V dropped 4 bases and J dropped 5; count of bases not matched to a gene: 12. Germline V gene sequence: CDR1 LNHDA, CDR2 SQIVND (reference sequence). DNA for the CDR3: TGTGCCAGTAGTACTTCAGGGGGCCGGGTAGAAACCGGGGAGCTGTTTTTT. The encoded protein is CASSTSGGRVETGELFF.

The chain has TRBV7-6 and TRBJ2-5; D gene uncertain. Trimming removed 5 bases at V and 5 bases at J, with 12 bases between. Germline V lookup: CDR1 SGHVS, CDR2 FNYEAQ. There are 13 residues in the CDR3. This chain's CDR3 is CASSLRSSETQYF. CDR3 sequence (DNA): TGTGCCAGCAGCCTAAGGAGTAGCGAGACCCAGTACTTC.

The chain is built from TRBV5-1 and TRBJ2-2, with D maybe TRBD1 (6 bases). The germline gives CDR1 SGHRS, CDR2 YFSETQ. The CDR3 is 18 residues long. V lost 3 bases and J 6 bases, leaving 24 bases between the germline ends. The CDR3 protein is CASSSALGERWTAGELFF. The DNA for the CDR3 is TGCGCCAGCAGCTCGGCGTTAGGGGAAAGGTGGACAGCCGGGGAGCTGTTTTTT.

The chain employs TRBV5-4 and TRBJ1-1; D gene ambiguous. The germline V gene has CDR1 SGHNT and CDR2 YYREEE (reference sequence). V gave up 4 bases and J gave up 1 base, with 17 bases separating them. The CDR3 is 16 residues long. This CDR3 reads CASSPPVGGRNTEAFF. The CDR3 DNA reads TGTGCCAGCAGCCCCCCAGTAGGCGGGAGGAACACTGAAGCTTTCTTT.

The V gene is TRBV19, the J gene TRBJ2-6, with TRBD2 as a possible D gene (6 bases). Germline V CDR1 and CDR2: LNHDA, SQIVND (reference sequence). Trimming took off 0 bases at V and 1 base at J, with 13 bases between the two ends. The CDR3 extends over 18 amino acids. The CDR3 spells CASSIDPLGGSGANVLTF. The CDR3 nucleotides are TGTGCCAGTAGTATAGATCCCTTGGGGGGATCTGGGGCCAACGTCCTGACTTTC.

The chain combines TRBV4-2 with TRBJ2-3; the match to TRBD2 covers 7 bases. V lost 6 bases, J lost 2 bases, and 14 bases stayed unmatched. The CDR3 runs to 17 residues. The germline V gene encodes CDR1 LGHNA and CDR2 YNFKEQ. This chain's CDR3 is CASRNRGGGGNTDTQYF. DNA of the CDR3: TGTGCCAGCAGGAACCGCGGGGGAGGAGGGAACACAGATACGCAGTATTTT.

The chain links TRBV24-1 to TRBJ2-3; 7 nucleotides match TRBD1. Germline V gene sequence: CDR1 KGHDR, CDR2 SFDVKD. The CDR3 has 17 amino acids. V shed 4 bases and J 6 bases; nucleotides not matched to a gene: 15. In nucleotides, the CDR3 is TGTGCCACCAGTGACCAAACGACAGGGATATCAGGGGATACGCAGTATTTT. Translation: CATSDQTTGISGDTQYF.

This chain connects TRBV29-1 to TRBJ2-5; 9 nucleotides agree with TRBD2. V shed 6 bases and J 3 bases; nucleotides not matched to a gene: 14. The CDR3 is 16 residues long. Germline V lookup: CDR1 SQVTM, CDR2 ANQGSEA. The CDR3 spells CSVRSVAGEGKETQYF. CDR3 in DNA: TGCAGCGTCAGAAGTGTAGCGGGAGAGGGGAAAGAGACCCAGTACTTC.

This chain joins TRBV7-9 and TRBJ1-1, with 7 bases identical to TRBD1. The CDR3 sequence is 14 residues long. V was clipped by 5 bases and J by 3 bases; unmatched bases: 6. CDR1 is SEHNR, CDR2 FQNEAQ, per germline (reference sequence). The CDR3 bases are TGTGCCAGCAGCATAGGACAGGAGTACACTGAAGCTTTCTTT. Amino acids: CASSIGQEYTEAFF. The whole variable domain, filled in from reference TRBV7-9 and TRBJ1-1, reads DTGVSQNPRHKITKRGQNVTFRCDPISEHNRLYWYRQTLGQGPEFLTYFQNEAQLEKSRLLSDRFSAERPKGSFSTLEIQRTEQGDSAMYLCASSIGQEYTEAFFGQGTRLTVV.

This chain joins TRBV15 and TRBJ2-1, with 10 nucleotides matching TRBD1. CDR1 is LNHNV, CDR2 YYDKDF, per germline (reference sequence). Trimming removed 4 bases from V and 8 bases from J; junction bases left unmatched: 8. The CDR3 loop spans 15 amino acids. The CDR3 reads CATSTRTGGIDEQFF. The CDR3 DNA is TGTGCCACCAGCACGCGGACAGGGGGGATAGATGAGCAGTTCTTC.

This clone has only a few counts. V is TRBV10-3 and J is TRBJ1-2; TRBD1 agrees at 10 bases. In germline, CDR1 is ENHRY, CDR2 SYGVKD. After removal of 10 bases from V and 7 bases from J, the junction contained 9 bases not matched to a gene. The CDR3 totals 13 residues. The CDR3 region is CATGRQGASGYTF. The CDR3 bases are TGTGCCACCGGGAGACAGGGGGCTTCTGGCTACACCTTC.

J is TRBJ2-3 and V is TRBV6-5; D possibly corresponds to TRBD1 (6 bases). Germline CDR1 and CDR2: MNHEY and SVGAGI. This CDR3 region has 15 residues. Deletions cut 8 bases from V and 3 bases from J, with 18 bases between. The CDR3 bases are TGTGCCAGCGGGGGCCTTTGGAGTGGGACAGATACGCAGTATTTT. This codes for CASGGLWSGTDTQYF.

The table lists this clone with a few counts. The J gene is TRBJ2-7, the V gene TRBV9; TRBD1 matches 9 bases. Looked up from germline, CDR1 is SGDLS and CDR2 is YYNGEE. The ends lost 4 bases at V and 6 bases at J; junction bases unmatched: 14. This CDR3 comprises 16 residues. In nucleotides, the CDR3 is TGTGCCAGCAGCCCCGACCCACAGGGGGCTCGGGGCGAGCAGTACTTC. Translated, it gives CASSPDPQGARGEQYF.

The chain combines TRBV28 with TRBJ1-5, with D unresolved. V was clipped by 6 bases and J by 0 bases, with 15 bases between them. CDR3 length: 16 amino acids. In germline, CDR1 is MDHEN, CDR2 SYDVKM. CDR3 in DNA: TGTGCCAGCAGCAAAAACGGACGGGGTAGCAATCAGCCCCAGCATTTT. It yields the protein CASSKNGRGSNQPQHF.

The genes are TRBV6-5 and TRBJ1-2, with TRBD1 matching over 12 bases. Per the germline V gene, CDR1 is MNHEY and CDR2 is SVGAGI. V was pared by 6 bases and J by 4 bases, with 6 bases of the junction left unmatched. The CDR3 sequence is 15 residues long. The CDR3 bases are TGTGCCAGCAGGGTCGGGACAGGGGGCAGCTATGGCTACACCTTC. This sequence encodes CASRVGTGGSYGYTF.

This clone has just a few counts. The V call is TRBV2, the J call TRBJ2-1, with D possibly TRBD2 on 6 matching bases. V was trimmed by 6 bases and J by 8 bases, leaving 23 bases between them. CDR3 length: 16 amino acids. Germline lookup yields CDR1 SNHLY and CDR2 FYNNEI. The CDR3 loop is CASREGTGPRNDEQFF. The CDR3 DNA follows: TGTGCCAGCAGGGAGGGTACCGGGCCCAGGAACGATGAGCAGTTCTTC.

The rearrangement links TRBV4-2 to TRBJ2-7, with D possibly being TRBD2 (5 bases). Germline V gives CDR1 LGHNA, CDR2 YNFKEQ. The CDR3 extends over 13 amino acids. V dropped 3 bases and J dropped 6 bases, with 12 bases sitting between them. The CDR3 protein is CASSHPGRGEQYF. In DNA form, the CDR3 reads TGTGCCAGCAGCCATCCGGGGAGAGGCGAGCAGTACTTC.

The gene calls are TRBV7-8 and TRBJ1-1, with 9 bases fitting TRBD1. From germline, CDR1 is SGHVS and CDR2 FQNEAQ. V trimming: 3 bases; J trimming: 5 bases; junction bases outside the gene matches: 4. This CDR3 has 14 amino acids. Here the CDR3 DNA reads TGTGCCAGCAGCTTTACAGGGGGCCGGACTGAAGCTTTCTTT. This gives the protein CASSFTGGRTEAFF.

The gene calls are TRBV11-2 and TRBJ1-1; D possibly corresponds to TRBD1 (5 bases). V was clipped by 1 base and J by 5 bases, with 14 bases between them. The length of the CDR3 is 15 residues. CDR1 is SGHAT and CDR2 is FQNNGV in the germline V gene. The CDR3 DNA follows: TGTGCCAGCAGCTTAGTCCCGGCGGAGGGGACTGAAGCTTTCTTT. Protein product: CASSLVPAEGTEAFF.

The chain recombines TRBV5-1 with TRBJ2-2, with 8 bases identical to TRBD1. Germline V gives CDR1 SGHRS, CDR2 YFSETQ. CDR3 length: 14 residues. V lost 6 bases and J lost 3; bases outside the gene matches: 4. CDR3 protein: CASTPDRDTGELFF. CDR3 in DNA: TGCGCCAGCACCCCGGACAGGGACACCGGGGAGCTGTTTTTT.

The chain couples TRBV28 to TRBJ1-2; 12 positions match TRBD1. Looked up from germline, CDR1 is MDHEN and CDR2 is SYDVKM. V gave up 3 bases and J gave up 5 bases; unmatched junction bases: 7. The CDR3 is 16 residues long. The CDR3 loop reads CASSFRDRGQFYGYTF. The CDR3, as DNA: TGTGCCAGCAGTTTCCGGGACAGGGGGCAATTTTATGGCTACACCTTC.

The CDR3 region has the DNA TGTGCCAGCAGTGAAAACAGCGGGAGCTACAATGAGCAGTTCTTC. Its translation: CASSENSGSYNEQFF. The V gene is TRBV2, the J gene TRBJ2-1, with 8 nucleotides matching TRBD2. V shed 2 bases and J 3 bases; nucleotides not matched to a gene: 3. Germline loops: CDR1 SNHLY, CDR2 FYNNEI. The CDR3 spans 15 residues.

The chain couples TRBV5-4 to TRBJ1-2; 9 bases line up with TRBD1. Trimming took 5 bases from V and 7 from J; bases not matched to a gene: 12. CDR1 and CDR2 (germline): SGHNT, YYREEE (reference sequence). This CDR3 contains 15 residues. The CDR3 DNA sequence: TGTGCCAGCAGTTCACCGGGACAGGGTGATCTTGGCTACACCTTC. Its protein product is CASSSPGQGDLGYTF.

Here the CDR3 DNA reads TGTGCCAGTAGTAAAATCCGGGACAGCGGTTACGAGCAGTACTTC. Translated, it gives CASSKIRDSGYEQYF. The V and J genes are TRBV19 and TRBJ2-7; 7 bases are shared with TRBD1. J gave up 4 bases and V 4 bases, and 10 bases lay outside the gene matches. Germline lookup yields CDR1 LNHDA and CDR2 SQIVND (reference sequence). This CDR3 spans 15 amino acids.

V gene TRBV7-2 combines with J gene TRBJ2-7; weak D call: TRBD1 (6 bases). V was pared by 5 bases and J by 3 bases, with 14 bases between. The CDR3 runs 14 residues. CDR1 is SGHTA, CDR2 FQGNSA, per germline. The CDR3 sequence: CASSTFRTDYEQYF. DNA of the CDR3: TGTGCCAGCAGCACATTCCGGACAGACTACGAGCAGTACTTC. Filled out from reference TRBV7-2 and TRBJ2-7, the complete variable domain reads GAGVSQSPSNKVTEKGKDVELRCDPISGHTALYWYRQSLGQGLEFLIYFQGNSAPDKSGLPSDRFSAERTGGSVSTLTIQRTQQEDSAVYLCASSTFRTDYEQYFGPGTRLTVT.

This clone occurred a few times. The chain joins TRBV5-8 to TRBJ2-6, with TRBD2 matching 8 bases. This CDR3 region has 17 residues. J lost 2 bases, V lost 5 bases, and 9 bases had no gene match. Germline V lookup: CDR1 SGHTS, CDR2 YDEGEE. CDR3 sequence reads: CASRRDGRATGANVLTF. DNA of the CDR3: TGTGCCAGCAGGCGGGACGGGAGGGCCACTGGGGCCAACGTCCTGACTTTC.

The rearrangement links TRBV11-3 to TRBJ2-7; the D gene is possibly TRBD2 (6 bases). Trimming removed 5 bases from V and 1 base from J, with 15 bases in between. Looked up from germline, CDR1 is SGHNT and CDR2 is YENEEA. The CDR3 contains 15 residues. CDR3 residues: CASSRPPGRSYEQYF. The CDR3, as DNA: TGTGCCAGCAGCCGCCCACCAGGGAGGTCCTACGAGCAGTACTTC.